This T cell receptor beta chain was recorded in a study of T-cell reconstitution after alpha-beta-depleted transplantation in children. Study findings and constraints: Expanded clones from the graft, numbering several hundred, reportedly supplied alpha-beta T cells about two months after transplant. Newly made T cells mostly supplied T-cell counts and diversity one year after transplant. The high TCRbeta diversity at day 60 in some patients came from surviving recipient T cells and thymic progenitors.

Construction of the TCRbeta library involved unique molecular identifiers. Each CDR3 protein gets one entry after TCRdb re-called the PCR reads with MiXCR. The sample holds 700,000 to 950,000 distinct CDR3 sequences, around 15% seen once. As to this clonotype: Its antigen is not identified.

This CDR3 has 16 amino acids. CDR1 is SGHTA, CDR2 FQGNSA, per germline. V shed 1 base and J 0 bases; nucleotides not matched to a gene: 2. This sample comprised PBMCs, mostly from graft donor cells, obtained 360 days after TCRalphabeta/CD19-depleted stem cell transplant. The V and J genes are TRBV7-2 and TRBJ2-1, with 8 bases aligning to TRBD2. This TCR was sampled from a male patient under 18 who had a stem cell transplant for acute lymphoblastic leukemia, so the T cells may come from the graft donor. The CDR3: CASSLVAGISYNEQFF. DNA for the CDR3: TGTGCCAGCAGCTTAGTAGCGGGAATCTCCTACAATGAGCAGTTCTTC.